This T cell receptor beta chain stems from a study of blood T cell repertoires in COVID-19. Measured with immunoSEQ multiplex PCR; TCRdb has only the in-frame clones, and not every one. The table has 55,000 to 85,000 clones, around 67% seen once. The source of this sequence is a man between 60 and 75 years old with acute or convalescent COVID-19. The source material was peripheral blood.

Written as DNA, the CDR3 is TGTGCCAGCAGAGCTCAGGGGTCAGGGGCCAACGTCCTGACTTTC. This sequence encodes CASRAQGSGANVLTF. The chain joins TRBV6-5 to TRBJ2-6, with D perhaps TRBD1 (6 bases). The CDR3 sequence is 15 residues long. The V gene lost 6 bases and the J gene lost 4 bases, with 13 bases spanning the gap. CDR1 MNHEY and CDR2 SVGAGI come from the germline V gene.